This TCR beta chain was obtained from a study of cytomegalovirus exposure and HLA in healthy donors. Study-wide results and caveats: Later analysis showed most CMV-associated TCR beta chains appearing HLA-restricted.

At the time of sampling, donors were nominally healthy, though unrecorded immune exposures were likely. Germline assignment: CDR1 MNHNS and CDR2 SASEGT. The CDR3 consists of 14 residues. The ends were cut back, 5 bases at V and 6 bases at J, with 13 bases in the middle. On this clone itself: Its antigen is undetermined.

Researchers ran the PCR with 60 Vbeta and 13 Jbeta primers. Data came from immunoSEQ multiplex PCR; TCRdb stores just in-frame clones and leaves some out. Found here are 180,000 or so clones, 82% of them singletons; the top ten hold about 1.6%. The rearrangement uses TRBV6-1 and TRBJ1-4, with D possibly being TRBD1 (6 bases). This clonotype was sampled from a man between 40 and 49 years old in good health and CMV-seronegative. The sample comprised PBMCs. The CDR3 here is CASSSLQGYEKLFF. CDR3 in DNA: TGTGCCAGCAGTTCCCTACAGGGTTATGAAAAACTGTTTTTT.